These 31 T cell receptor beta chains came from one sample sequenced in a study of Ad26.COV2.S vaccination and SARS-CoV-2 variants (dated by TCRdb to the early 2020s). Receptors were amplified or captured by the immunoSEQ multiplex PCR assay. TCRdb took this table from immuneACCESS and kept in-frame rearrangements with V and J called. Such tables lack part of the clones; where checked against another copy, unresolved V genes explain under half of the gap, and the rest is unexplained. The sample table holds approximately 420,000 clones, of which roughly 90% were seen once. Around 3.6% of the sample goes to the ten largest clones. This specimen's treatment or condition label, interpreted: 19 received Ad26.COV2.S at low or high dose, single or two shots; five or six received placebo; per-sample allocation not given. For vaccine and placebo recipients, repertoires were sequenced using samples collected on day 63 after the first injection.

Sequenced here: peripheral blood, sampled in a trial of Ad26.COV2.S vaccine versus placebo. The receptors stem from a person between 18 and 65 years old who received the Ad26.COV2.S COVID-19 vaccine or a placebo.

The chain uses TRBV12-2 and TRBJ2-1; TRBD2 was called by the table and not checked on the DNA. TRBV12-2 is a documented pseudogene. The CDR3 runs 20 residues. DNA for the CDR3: TGTGCAAGTCGCTTATACACCGGGACTAGCGGGGGGGCCAGGTCAGTTGAGCAGTTCTTC. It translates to CASRLYTGTSGGARSVEQFF.

For the CDR3, the DNA is TGTGCCAGCAGTTTATGGGGGGGCAACACTGAAGCTTTCTTT. It translates to CASSLWGGNTEAFF. The chain employs TRBV27 and TRBJ1-1, with D perhaps matching TRBD1 (6 bases). Per the germline V gene, CDR1 is MNHEY and CDR2 is SMNVEV (reference sequence). With 1 base removed from V and 2 bases from J, the gap between germline ends came to 8 bases. The CDR3 length is 14 residues.

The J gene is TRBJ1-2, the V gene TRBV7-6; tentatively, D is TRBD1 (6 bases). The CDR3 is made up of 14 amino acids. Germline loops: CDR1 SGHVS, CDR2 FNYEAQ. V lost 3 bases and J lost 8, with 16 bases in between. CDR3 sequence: CASSFRETTGGYTF. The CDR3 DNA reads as TGTGCCAGCAGCTTCAGGGAGACGACAGGAGGCTACACCTTC. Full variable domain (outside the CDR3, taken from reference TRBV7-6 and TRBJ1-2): GAGVSQSPRYKVTKRGQDVALRCDPISGHVSLYWYRQALGQGPEFLTYFNYEAQQDKSGLPNDRFSAERPEGSISTLTIQRTEQRDSAMYRCASSFRETTGGYTFGSGTRLTVV.

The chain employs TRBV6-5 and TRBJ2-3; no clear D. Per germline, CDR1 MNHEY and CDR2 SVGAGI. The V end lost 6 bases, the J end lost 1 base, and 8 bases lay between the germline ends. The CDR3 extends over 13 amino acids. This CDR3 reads CASRDRGTDTQYF. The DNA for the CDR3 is TGTGCCAGCAGGGATAGGGGCACAGATACGCAGTATTTT.

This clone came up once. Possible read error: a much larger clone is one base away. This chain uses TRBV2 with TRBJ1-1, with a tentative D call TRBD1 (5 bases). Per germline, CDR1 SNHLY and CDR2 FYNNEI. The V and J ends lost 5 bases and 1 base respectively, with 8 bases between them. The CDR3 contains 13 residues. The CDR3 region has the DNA TGTGCCAGCAGTCCACAGGAGAACACTGAAGCTTTCTTT. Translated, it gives CASSPQENTEAFF.

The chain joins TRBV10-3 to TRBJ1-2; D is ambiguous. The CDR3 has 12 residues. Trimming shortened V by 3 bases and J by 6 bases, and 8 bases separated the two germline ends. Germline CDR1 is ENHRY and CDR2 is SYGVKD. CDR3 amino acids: CAISDRRDGYTF. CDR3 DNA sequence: TGTGCCATCAGTGATCGAAGGGATGGCTACACCTTC.

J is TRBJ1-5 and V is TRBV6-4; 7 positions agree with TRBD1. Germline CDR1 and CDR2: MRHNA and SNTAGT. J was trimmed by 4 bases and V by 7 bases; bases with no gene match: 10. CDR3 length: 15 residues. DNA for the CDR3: TGTGCCAGCACTCCTCGGACAGGAAATAATCAGCCCCAGCATTTT. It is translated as CASTPRTGNNQPQHF.

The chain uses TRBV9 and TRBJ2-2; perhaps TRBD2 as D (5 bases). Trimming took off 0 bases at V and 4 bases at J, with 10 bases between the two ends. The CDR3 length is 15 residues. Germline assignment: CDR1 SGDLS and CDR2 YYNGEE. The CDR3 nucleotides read TGTGCCAGCAGCGTAGCGGGGTTGAGCACCGGGGAGCTGTTTTTT. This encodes CASSVAGLSTGELFF.

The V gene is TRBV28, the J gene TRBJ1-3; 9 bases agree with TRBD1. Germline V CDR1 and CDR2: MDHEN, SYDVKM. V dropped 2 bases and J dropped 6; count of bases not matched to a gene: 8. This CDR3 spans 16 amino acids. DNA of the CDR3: TGTGCCAGCAGTTTAGCTGGGACAGGGTATGCAAACACCATATATTTT. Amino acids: CASSLAGTGYANTIYF.

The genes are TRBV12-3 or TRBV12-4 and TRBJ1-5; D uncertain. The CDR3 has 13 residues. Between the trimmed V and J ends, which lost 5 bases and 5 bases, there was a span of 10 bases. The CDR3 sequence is CASSLTEYQPQHF. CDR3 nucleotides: TGTGCCAGCAGTCTTACAGAGTATCAGCCCCAGCATTTT.

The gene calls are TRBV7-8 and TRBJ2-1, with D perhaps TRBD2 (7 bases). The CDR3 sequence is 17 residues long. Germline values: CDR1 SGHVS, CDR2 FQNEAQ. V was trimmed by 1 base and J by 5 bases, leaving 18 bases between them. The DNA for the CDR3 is TGTGCCAGCAGCTTAGGGGAGGGGGGGTCGGAGAACAATGAGCAGTTCTTC. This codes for CASSLGEGGSENNEQFF.

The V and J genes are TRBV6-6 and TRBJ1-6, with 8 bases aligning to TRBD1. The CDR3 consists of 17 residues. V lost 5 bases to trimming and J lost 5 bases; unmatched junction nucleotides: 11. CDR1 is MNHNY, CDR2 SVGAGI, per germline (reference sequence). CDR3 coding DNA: TGTGCCAGCAGTCGGGGAACCGGGACAGGCCATAATTCACCCCTCCACTTT. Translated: CASSRGTGTGHNSPLHF.

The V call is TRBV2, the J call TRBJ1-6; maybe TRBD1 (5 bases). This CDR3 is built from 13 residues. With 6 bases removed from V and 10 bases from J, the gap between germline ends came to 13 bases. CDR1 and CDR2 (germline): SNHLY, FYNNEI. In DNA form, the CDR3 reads TGTGCCAGCAGAAGTGGGGGGTTCTCACCCCTCCACTTT. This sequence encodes CASRSGGFSPLHF.

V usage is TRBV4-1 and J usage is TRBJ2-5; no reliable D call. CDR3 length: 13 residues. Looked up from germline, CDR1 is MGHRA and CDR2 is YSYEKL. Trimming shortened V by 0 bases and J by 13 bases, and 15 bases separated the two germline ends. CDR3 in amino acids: CASSQDSLRIRYF. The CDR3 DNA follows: TGCGCCAGCAGCCAAGATTCCCTTAGGATAAGGTACTTC.

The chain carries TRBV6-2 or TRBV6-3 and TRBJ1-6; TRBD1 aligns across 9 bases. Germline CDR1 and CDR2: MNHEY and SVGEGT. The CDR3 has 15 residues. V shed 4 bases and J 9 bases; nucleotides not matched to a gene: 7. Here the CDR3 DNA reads TGTGCCAGCAGTTTCCTACAGGGGGCAACTTCACCCCTCCACTTT. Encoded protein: CASSFLQGATSPLHF.

CDR3 DNA sequence: TGTGCCAGCTCACCGACGACCTTCTACGAGCAGTACTTC. Amino acids: CASSPTTFYEQYF. The V gene is TRBV18, the J gene TRBJ2-7; no reliable D call. V lost 3 bases to trimming and J lost 3 bases, with 9 bases between them. The CDR3 extends over 13 amino acids. Germline-derived CDR1 and CDR2 are KGHSH and LQKENI.

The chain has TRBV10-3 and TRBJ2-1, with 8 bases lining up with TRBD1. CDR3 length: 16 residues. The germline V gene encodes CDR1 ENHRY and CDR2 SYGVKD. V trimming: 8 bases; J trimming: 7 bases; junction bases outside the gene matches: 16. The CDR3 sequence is CAISAYLTGGWNEQFF. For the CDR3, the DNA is TGTGCCATCTCGGCTTATCTTACAGGGGGTTGGAATGAGCAGTTCTTC.

The CDR3, as DNA: TGTGCCAGCAGTTTGGAGCTAGCGGGGGCAATCCAAGAGACCCAGTACTTC. Translating gives CASSLELAGAIQETQYF. This chain connects TRBV28 to TRBJ2-5; 10 bases are shared with TRBD2. Germline assignment: CDR1 MDHEN and CDR2 SYDVKM. V shed 3 bases and J 1 base; nucleotides not matched to a gene: 8. This CDR3 is built from 17 residues.

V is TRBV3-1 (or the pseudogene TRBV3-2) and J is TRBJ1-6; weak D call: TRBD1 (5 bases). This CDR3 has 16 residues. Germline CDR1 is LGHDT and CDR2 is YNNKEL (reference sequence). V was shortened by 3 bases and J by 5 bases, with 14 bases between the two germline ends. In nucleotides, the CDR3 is TGTGCCAGCAGCCAGCAATACAGGAGGAATAATTCACCCCTCCACTTT. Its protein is CASSQQYRRNNSPLHF.

CDR3 sequence (DNA): TGCGCCAGCAGTGAGTTAGCCCGAGGTGGCAATCAGCCCCAGCATTTT. Encoded protein: CASSELARGGNQPQHF. The chain carries TRBV10-1 and TRBJ1-5; D not resolved. The germline V and J ends were trimmed by 1 base and 2 bases, with 12 bases remaining between them. The CDR3 contains 16 residues. CDR1 is WNHNN and CDR2 is SYGVQD in the germline V gene (reference sequence).

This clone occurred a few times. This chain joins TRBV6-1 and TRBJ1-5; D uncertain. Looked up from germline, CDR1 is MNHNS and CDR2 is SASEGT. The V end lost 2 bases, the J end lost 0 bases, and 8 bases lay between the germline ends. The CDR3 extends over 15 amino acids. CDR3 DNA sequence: TGTGCCAGCAGTGAAATGGGTTATAGCAATCAGCCCCAGCATTTT. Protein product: CASSEMGYSNQPQHF.

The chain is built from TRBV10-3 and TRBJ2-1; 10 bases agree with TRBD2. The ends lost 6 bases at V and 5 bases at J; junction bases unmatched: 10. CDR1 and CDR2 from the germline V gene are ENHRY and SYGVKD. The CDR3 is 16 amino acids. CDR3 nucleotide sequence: TGTGCCATCAGGTCAAGGAGCGGGGGGGCCGACAATGAGCAGTTCTTC. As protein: CAIRSRSGGADNEQFF.

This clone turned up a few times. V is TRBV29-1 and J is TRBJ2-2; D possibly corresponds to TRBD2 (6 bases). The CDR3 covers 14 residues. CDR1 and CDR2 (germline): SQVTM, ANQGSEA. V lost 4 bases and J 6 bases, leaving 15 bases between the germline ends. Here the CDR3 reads CSVGRDPNAGELFF. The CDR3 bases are TGCAGCGTTGGGAGGGATCCGAATGCCGGGGAGCTGTTTTTT.

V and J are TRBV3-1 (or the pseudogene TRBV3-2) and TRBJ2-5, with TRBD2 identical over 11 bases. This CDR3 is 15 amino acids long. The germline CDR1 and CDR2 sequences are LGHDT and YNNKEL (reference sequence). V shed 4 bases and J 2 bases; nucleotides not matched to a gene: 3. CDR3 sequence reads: CASSLAGGSQETQYF. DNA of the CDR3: TGTGCCAGCAGCCTAGCGGGGGGGAGTCAAGAGACCCAGTACTTC.

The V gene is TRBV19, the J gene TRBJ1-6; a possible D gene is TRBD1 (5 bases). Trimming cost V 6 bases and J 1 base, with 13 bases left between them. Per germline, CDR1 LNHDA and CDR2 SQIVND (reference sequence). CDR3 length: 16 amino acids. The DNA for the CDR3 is TGTGCCAGTAGCCTCACGGGGGGGTCCTATAATTCACCCCTCCACTTT. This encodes CASSLTGGSYNSPLHF.

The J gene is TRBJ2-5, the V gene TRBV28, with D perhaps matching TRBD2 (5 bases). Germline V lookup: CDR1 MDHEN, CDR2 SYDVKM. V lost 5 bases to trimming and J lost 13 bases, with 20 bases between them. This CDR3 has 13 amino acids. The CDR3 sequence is CASSPPPGGAGYF. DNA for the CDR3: TGTGCCAGCAGTCCTCCGCCTGGAGGTGCGGGGTACTTC.

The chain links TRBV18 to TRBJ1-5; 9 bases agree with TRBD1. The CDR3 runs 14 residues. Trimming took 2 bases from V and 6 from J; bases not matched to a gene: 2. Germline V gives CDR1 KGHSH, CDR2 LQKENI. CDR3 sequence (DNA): TGTGCCAGCTCACCAACGGACAGGGGTCAGCCCCAGCATTTT. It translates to CASSPTDRGQPQHF.

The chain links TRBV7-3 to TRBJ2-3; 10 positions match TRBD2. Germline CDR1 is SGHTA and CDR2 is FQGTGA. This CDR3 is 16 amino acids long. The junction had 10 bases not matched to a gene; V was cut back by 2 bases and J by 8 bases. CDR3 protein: CASSLSISGGTSTQYF. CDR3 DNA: TGTGCCAGCAGCTTATCAATTAGCGGGGGGACCTCTACGCAGTATTTT.

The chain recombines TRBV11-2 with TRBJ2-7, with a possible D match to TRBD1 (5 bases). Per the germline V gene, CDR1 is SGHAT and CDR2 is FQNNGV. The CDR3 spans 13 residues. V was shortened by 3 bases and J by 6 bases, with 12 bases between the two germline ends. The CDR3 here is CASSFTQQGEQYF. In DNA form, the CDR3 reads TGTGCCAGCAGCTTCACTCAGCAGGGCGAGCAGTACTTC.

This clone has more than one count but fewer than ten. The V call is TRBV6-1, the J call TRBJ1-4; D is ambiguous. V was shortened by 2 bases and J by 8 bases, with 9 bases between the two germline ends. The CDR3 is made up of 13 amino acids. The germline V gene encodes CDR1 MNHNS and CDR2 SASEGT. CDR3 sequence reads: CASSERRREKLFF. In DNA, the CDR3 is TGTGCCAGCAGTGAAAGACGGCGAGAAAAACTGTTTTTT.

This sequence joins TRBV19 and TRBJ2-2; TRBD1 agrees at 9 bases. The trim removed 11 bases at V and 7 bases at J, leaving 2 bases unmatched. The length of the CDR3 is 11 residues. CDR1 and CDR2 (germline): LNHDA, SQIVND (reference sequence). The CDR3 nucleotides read TGTGCCGGACAGGGGAGCGGGGAGCTGTTTTTT. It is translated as CAGQGSGELFF.